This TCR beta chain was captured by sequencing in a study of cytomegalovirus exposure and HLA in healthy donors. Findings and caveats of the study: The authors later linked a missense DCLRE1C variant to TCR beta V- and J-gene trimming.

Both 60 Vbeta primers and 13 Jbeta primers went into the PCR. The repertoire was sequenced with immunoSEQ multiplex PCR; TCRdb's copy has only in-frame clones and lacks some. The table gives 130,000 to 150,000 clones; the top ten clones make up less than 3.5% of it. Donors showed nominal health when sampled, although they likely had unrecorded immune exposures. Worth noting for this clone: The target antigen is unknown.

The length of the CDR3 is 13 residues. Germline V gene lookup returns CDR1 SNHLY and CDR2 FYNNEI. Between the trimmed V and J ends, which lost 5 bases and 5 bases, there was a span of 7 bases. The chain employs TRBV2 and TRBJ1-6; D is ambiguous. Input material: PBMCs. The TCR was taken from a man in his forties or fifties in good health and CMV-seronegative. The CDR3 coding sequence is TGTGCCAGCAGTCCCGAGAATAATTCACCCCTCCACTTT. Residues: CASSPENNSPLHF.